Sequencing of this TCR beta chain was carried out in a study of T cell repertoires in ileal Crohn's disease. Study context: Thiopurines (about eleven) or anti-TNF agents (approximately 19) were given postoperatively to about half. Study-wide points: Clonal expansions were more frequent in active smokers than non-smokers at surgery. Postoperative endoscopy occurred within one year, median approximately 6.8 months.

The time point was: neoterminal ileum biopsy at postoperative endoscopy, about 6 months after surgery. CDR1 is PRHDT and CDR2 is FYEKMQ in the germline V gene (reference sequence). Losses at the gene ends were 6 bases for V and 5 bases for J; bases not matched to a gene: 9. This CDR3 spans 15 amino acids. Approximately 500 nanograms of biopsy DNA per sample underwent TCRB immunosequencing. Repertoires were generated with immunoSEQ multiplex PCR, while TCRdb's copy carries only in-frame clones and drops some. The sample shows fewer than 15,000 clones, roughly 80% of them seen only once. Note on this clone: The antigen is undetermined.

Sequencing used ileal tissue. The sequence came from an adult with Crohn's disease. This chain joins TRBV13 and TRBJ2-3; 9 nucleotides line up with TRBD2. CDR3 nucleotide sequence: TGTGCCAGCAGTAAGAAGGCACTAGCGGGAGATACGCAGTATTTT. Encoded protein: CASSKKALAGDTQYF.